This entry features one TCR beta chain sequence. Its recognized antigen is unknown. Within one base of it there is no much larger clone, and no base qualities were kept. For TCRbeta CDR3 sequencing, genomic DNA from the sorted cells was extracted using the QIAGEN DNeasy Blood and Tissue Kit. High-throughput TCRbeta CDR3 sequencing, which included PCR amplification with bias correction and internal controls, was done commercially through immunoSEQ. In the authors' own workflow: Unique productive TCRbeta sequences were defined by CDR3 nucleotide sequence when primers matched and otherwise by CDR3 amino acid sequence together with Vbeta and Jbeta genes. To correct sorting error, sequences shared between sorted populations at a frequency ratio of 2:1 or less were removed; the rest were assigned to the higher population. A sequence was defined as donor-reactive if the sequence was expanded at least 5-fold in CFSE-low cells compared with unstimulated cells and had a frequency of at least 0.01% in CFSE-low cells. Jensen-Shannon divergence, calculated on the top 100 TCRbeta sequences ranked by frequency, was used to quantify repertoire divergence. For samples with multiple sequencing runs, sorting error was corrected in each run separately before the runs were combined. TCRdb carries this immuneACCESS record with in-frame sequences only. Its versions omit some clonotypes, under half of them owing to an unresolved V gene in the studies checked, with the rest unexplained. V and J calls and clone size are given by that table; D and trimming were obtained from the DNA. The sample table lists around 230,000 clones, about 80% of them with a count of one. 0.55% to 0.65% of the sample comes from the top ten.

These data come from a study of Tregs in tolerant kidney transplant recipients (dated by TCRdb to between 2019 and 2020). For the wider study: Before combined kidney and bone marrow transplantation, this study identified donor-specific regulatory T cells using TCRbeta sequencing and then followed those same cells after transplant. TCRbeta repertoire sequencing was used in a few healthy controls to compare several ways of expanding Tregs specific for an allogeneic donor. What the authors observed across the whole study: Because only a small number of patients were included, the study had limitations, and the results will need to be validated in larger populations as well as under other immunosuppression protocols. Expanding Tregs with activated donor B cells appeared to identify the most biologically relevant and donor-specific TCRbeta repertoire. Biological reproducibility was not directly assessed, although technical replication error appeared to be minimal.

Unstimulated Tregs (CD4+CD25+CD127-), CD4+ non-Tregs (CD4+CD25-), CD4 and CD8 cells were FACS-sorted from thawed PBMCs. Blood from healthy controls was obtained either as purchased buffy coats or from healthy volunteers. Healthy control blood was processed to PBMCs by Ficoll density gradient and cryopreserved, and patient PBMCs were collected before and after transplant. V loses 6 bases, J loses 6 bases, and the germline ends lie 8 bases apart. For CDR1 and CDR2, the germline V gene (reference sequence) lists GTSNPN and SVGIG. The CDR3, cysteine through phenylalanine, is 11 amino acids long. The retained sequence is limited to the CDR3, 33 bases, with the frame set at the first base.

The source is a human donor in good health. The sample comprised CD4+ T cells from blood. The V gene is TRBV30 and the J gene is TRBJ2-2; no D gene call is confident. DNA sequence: TGTGCCTGTCAGACGGCCGGGGAGCTGTTTTTT. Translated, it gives CACQTAGELFF. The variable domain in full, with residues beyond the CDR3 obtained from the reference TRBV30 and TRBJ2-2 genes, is SQTIHQWPATLVQPVGSPLSLECTVEGTSNPNLYWYRQAAGRGLQLLFYSVGIGQISSEVPQNLSASRPQDRQFILSSKKLLLSDSGFYLCACQTAGELFFGEGSRLTVL.